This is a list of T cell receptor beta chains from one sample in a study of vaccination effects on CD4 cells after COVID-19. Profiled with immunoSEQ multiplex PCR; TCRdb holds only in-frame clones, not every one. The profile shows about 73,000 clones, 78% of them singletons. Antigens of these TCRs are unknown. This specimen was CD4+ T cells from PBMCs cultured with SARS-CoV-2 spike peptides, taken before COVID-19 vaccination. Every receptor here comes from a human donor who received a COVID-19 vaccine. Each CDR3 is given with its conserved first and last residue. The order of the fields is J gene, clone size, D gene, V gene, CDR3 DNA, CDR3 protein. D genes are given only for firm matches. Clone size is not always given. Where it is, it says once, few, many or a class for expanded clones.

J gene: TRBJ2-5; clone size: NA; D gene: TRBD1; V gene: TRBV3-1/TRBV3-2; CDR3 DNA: TGTGCCAGCAGCCGTCCGGGACAGACAACCGGGACCCAGTACTTC; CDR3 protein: CASSRPGQTTGTQYF
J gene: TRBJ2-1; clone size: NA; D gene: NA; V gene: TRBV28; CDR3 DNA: TGTGCCAGCAGTGAGACAGGTATGGGCTACAATGAGCAGTTCTTC; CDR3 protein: CASSETGMGYNEQFF
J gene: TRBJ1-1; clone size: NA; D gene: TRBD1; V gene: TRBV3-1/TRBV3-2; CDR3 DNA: TGTGCCAGCAGCCAGAACAGGGGGACGGGGGCTGAAGCTTTCTTT; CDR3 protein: CASSQNRGTGAEAFF
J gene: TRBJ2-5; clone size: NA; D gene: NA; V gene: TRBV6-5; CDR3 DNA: TGTGCCAGCAGGGTGGCCGAGACCCAGTACTTC; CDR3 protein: CASRVAETQYF
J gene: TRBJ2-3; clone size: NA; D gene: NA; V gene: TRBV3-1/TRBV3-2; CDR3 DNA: TGTGCCAGCAGCCAAGATCGTGTGATCACGGATACGCAGTATTTT; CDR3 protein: CASSQDRVITDTQYF
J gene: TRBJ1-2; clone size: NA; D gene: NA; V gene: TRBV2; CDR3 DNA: TGTGCCAGCAGCCCCCAGGGAACAAACTATGGCTACACCTTC; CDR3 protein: CASSPQGTNYGYTF
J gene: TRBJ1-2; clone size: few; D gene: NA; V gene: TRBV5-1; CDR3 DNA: TGCGCCAGCACCCCGGGGGAGGCGAGCTATGGCTACACCTTC; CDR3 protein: CASTPGEASYGYTF
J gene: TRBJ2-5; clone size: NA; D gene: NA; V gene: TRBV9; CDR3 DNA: TGTGCCAGCAGCGTGGCCGCGGGCATTACACAAGAGACCCAGTACTTC; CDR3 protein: CASSVAAGITQETQYF
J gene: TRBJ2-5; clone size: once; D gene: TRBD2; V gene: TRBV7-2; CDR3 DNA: TGTGCCAGCAGCTTATCGCTAGCGGGGGGGCCGGTTGTGGAGACCCAGTACTTC; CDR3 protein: CASSLSLAGGPVVETQYF
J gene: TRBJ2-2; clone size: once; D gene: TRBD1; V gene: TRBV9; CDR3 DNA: TGTGCCAGCAGCTCCCGTCTCGGACAGGGAGGTCGTGCCGGGGAGCTGTTTTTT; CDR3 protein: CASSSRLGQGGRAGELFF
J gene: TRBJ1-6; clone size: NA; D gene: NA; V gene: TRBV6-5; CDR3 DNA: TGTGCCAGCACCGAGGCAGGGGACTTCGATTCACCCCTCCACTTT; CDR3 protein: CASTEAGDFDSPLHF
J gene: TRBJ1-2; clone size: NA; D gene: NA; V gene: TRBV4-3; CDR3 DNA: TGCGCCAGCAGCCAAGATCGGGCAGCTTATGGCTACACCTTC; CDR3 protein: CASSQDRAAYGYTF
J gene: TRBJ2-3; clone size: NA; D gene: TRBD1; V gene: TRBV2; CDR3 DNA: TGTGCCAGCAGTGTTATAAGGGGGCAGACAGATACGCAGTATTTT; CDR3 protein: CASSVIRGQTDTQYF
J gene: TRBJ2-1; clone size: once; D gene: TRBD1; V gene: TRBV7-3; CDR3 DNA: TGTGCCAGCAGCTCGACCTGGACAGGGAGGAAAAGTGAGCAGTTCTTC; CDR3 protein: CASSSTWTGRKSEQFF
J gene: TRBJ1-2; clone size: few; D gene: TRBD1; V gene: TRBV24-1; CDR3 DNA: TGTGCCACCAGTGACGGGACAGGGGGAGGTTTTGGAGGCTACACCTTC; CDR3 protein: CATSDGTGGGFGGYTF
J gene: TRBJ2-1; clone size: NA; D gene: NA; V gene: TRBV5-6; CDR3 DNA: TGTGCCAGCAGCTTTCCTAGCCGGTACAATGAGCAGTTCTTC; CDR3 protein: CASSFPSRYNEQFF
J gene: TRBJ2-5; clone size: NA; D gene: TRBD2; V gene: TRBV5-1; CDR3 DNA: TGCGCCAGCAGCTTGGCCGGAAGCGGGGGCGGAGAGACCCAGTACTTC; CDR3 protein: CASSLAGSGGGETQYF
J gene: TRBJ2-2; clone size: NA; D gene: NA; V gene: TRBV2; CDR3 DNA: TGTGCCAGCAGTGACGACAGCGGGGAGCTGTTTTTT; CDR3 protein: CASSDDSGELFF